The rows below give T cell receptor beta chains drawn from one sample of a study of breast tumors, draining lymph nodes, adjacent tissues. MiXCR, run by TCRdb on the multiplex PCR reads, gives a single entry per CDR3 protein. Of some 120,000 distinct CDR3 sequences listed, just under 20% are singletons. The sample taken for sequencing was axillary lymph node tissue. Every receptor here comes from a female donor with breast cancer. Some clones in this sample may be carry-over from other donors' samples. The CDR3 runs from the conserved cysteine through the conserved F or W. The order of the fields is J gene, clone size, V gene, D gene, CDR3 protein, CDR3 DNA. The D gene is left open where the match is weak. Where a row states a size, it is once, few, many or the class of an expanded clone; other rows omit it.

TRBJ1-6	many	TRBV20-1	.	CSARMGHLDSPLHF	TGCAGTGCTAGGATGGGACATCTGGATTCACCCCTCCACTTT
TRBJ1-3	.	TRBV28	TRBD1	CASSWTGGNTIYF	TGTGCCAGCAGTTGGACAGGGGGAAACACCATATATTTT
TRBJ2-3	many	TRBV20-1	.	CSARGASTDTQYF	TGCAGTGCCCGGGGGGCTAGCACAGATACGCAGTATTTT
TRBJ2-1	few	TRBV30	.	CASGWGNEQFF	TGTGCCTCCGGATGGGGGAATGAGCAGTTCTTC
TRBJ2-1	many	TRBV11-2	.	CASSLGGDFAYNEQFF	TGTGCCAGCAGCTTAGGAGGGGACTTCGCCTACAATGAGCAGTTCTTC
TRBJ1-5	.	TRBV7-2	TRBD1	CASSPDRRQPQHF	TGTGCCAGCAGCCCGGACAGGCGTCAGCCCCAGCATTTT
TRBJ2-5	many	TRBV20-1	TRBD2	CSASSVSGEGRGETQYF	TGCAGTGCTAGTTCGGTTTCGGGGGAGGGCCGAGGAGAGACCCAGTACTTC
TRBJ2-3	.	TRBV3-1	TRBD2	CASSQKRGGNTDTQYF	TGTGCCAGCAGCCAGAAGCGGGGGGGCAACACAGATACGCAGTATTTT
TRBJ1-3	many	TRBV20-1	.	CSASSVGPISGNTIYF	TGCAGTGCTTCCTCCGTAGGTCCGATCTCTGGAAACACCATATATTTT
TRBJ1-5	.	TRBV6-5	.	CASRHKPQGHQPQHF	TGTGCCAGCAGGCACAAGCCTCAGGGTCATCAGCCCCAGCATTTT
TRBJ2-1	many	TRBV20-1	TRBD2	CSATPFIAGIYNEQFF	TGCAGTGCTACCCCATTTATAGCGGGGATCTACAATGAGCAGTTCTTC
TRBJ1-5	many	TRBV6-5	.	CASSYGQNQPQHF	TGTGCCAGCAGTTACGGGCAAAATCAGCCCCAGCATTTT
TRBJ2-5	many	TRBV5-6	.	CASSLRQETQYF	TGTGCCAGCAGCTTGCGTCAGGAGACCCAGTACTTC
TRBJ1-3	many	TRBV19	.	CASRRQSWGSGNTIYF	TGTGCCAGTAGGAGACAAAGTTGGGGCTCTGGAAACACCATATATTTT
TRBJ1-2	many	TRBV5-8	.	CASSPGTYGYTF	TGTGCCAGCAGCCCCGGGACCTATGGCTACACCTTC
TRBJ2-7	many	TRBV27	.	CASSPEVPYEQYF	TGTGCCAGCAGTCCGGAAGTTCCATACGAGCAGTACTTC
TRBJ2-7	many	TRBV10-3	TRBD1	CATGQAPLSYEQYF	TGTGCCACCGGACAGGCCCCTCTCTCCTACGAGCAGTACTTC
TRBJ2-3	many	TRBV9	TRBD2	CASSPISGGAHYF	TGTGCCAGCAGCCCTATTAGCGGGGGGGCTCACTATTTT
TRBJ2-3	many	TRBV6-1	TRBD1	CASKATGSDTQYF	TGTGCCAGCAAAGCGACAGGGTCAGATACGCAGTATTTT
TRBJ2-5	many	TRBV5-1	TRBD2	CASSLAGRWGETQYF	TGCGCCAGCAGCTTAGCGGGGAGGTGGGGAGAGACCCAGTACTTC
TRBJ2-7	many	TRBV20-1	TRBD2	CSANHRTSGTYEQYF	TGCAGTGCTAACCACAGGACTAGCGGGACTTACGAGCAGTACTTC
TRBJ2-1	.	TRBV27	TRBD2	CASSSLGGSRNEQFF	TGTGCCAGCAGTTCACTAGGCGGGAGCCGGAATGAGCAGTTCTTC
TRBJ2-2	.	TRBV9	.	CASSVAGQQANTGEPFF	TGTGCCAGCAGCGTAGCAGGACAGCAAGCGAACACCGGGGAGCCGTTTTTT
TRBJ2-3	many	TRBV20-1	TRBD2	CSASGKTGTIGDTQYF	TGCAGTGCTAGTGGGAAAACCGGGACTATTGGAGATACGCAGTATTTT
TRBJ2-2	.	TRBV5-5	.	CVSSSDLNTGELFF	TGTGTCAGCAGCTCTGACCTTAACACCGGGGAGCTGTTTTTT
TRBJ2-7	.	TRBV7-2	.	CASSLGGSGGRDEQYF	TGTGCCAGCAGCTTAGGGGGGTCAGGGGGGCGTGACGAGCAGTACTTC
TRBJ1-4	.	TRBV3-1	.	CASSQGSGTDPTNEKLFF	TGTGCCAGCAGCCAAGGGAGCGGGACCGATCCAACTAATGAAAAACTGTTTTTT
TRBJ2-2	.	TRBV4-1	TRBD2	CASSQKTSGGAGGELFF	TGCGCCAGCAGCCAAAAGACTAGCGGGGGGGCGGGCGGGGAGCTGTTTTTT
TRBJ2-5	many	TRBV7-9	.	CASSLLQGAETQYF	TGTGCCAGCAGCTTACTACAGGGAGCGGAGACCCAGTACTTC
TRBJ2-7	many	TRBV6-6	TRBD2	CASSYRRGGAYEQYF	TGTGCCAGCAGTTACCGTCGCGGGGGGGCCTACGAGCAGTACTTC
TRBJ2-2	many	TRBV20-1	TRBD2	CSARQLSGANTGELFF	TGCAGTGCTAGACAACTTAGCGGGGCGAACACCGGGGAGCTGTTTTTT